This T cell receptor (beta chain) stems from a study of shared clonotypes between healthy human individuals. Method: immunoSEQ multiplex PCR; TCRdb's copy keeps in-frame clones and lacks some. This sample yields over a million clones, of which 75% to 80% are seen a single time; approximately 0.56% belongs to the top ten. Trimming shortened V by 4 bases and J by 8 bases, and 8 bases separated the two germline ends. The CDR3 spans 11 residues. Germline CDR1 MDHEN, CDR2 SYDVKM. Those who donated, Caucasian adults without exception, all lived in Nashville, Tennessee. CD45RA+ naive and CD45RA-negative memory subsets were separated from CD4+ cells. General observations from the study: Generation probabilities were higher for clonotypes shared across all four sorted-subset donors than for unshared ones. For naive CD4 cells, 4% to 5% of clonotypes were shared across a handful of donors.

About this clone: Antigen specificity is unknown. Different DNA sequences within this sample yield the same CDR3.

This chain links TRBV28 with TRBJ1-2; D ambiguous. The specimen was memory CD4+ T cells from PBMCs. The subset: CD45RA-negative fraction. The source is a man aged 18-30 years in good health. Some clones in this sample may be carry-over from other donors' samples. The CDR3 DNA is TGTGCCAGCAGTTCCCTCCGGGGCTACACCTTC. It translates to CASSSLRGYTF.